Presented here are 13 T cell receptor beta chains from one specimen sequenced in a study of T cells after yellow fever vaccination. TCRdb passed the 5' RACE reads through MiXCR, listing each CDR3 protein once. The table has approximately 160,000 distinct CDR3 sequences, approximately 6.2% seen once. Sample: CD4+ T cells sorted from PBMCs, taken on the day of the first yellow fever vaccination. The source of these receptors is a young man who received the YFV17D yellow fever vaccine.

This clonotype turned up a few times. This rearrangement joins TRBV6-1 to TRBJ1-2, with D tentatively TRBD1 (5 bases). V dropped 6 bases and J dropped 0 bases, with 11 bases sitting between them. The CDR3 is 14 amino acids. Per germline, CDR1 MNHNS and CDR2 SASEGT. The CDR3, as DNA: TGTGCCAGCAGGGGACCAGGGTCTAACTATGGCTACACCTTC. Residues: CASRGPGSNYGYTF.

This clonotype came up a few times. This chain joins TRBV5-1 and TRBJ2-1; 12 bases agree with TRBD2. The CDR3 covers 19 residues. The V gene end was trimmed by 3 bases and the J gene end by 4 bases; junction bases not matched to a gene: 14. Germline CDR1 is SGHRS and CDR2 is YFSETQ. The CDR3 bases are TGCGCCAGCAGCTGGGGATCTAGCGGGGGGGCCGGTGGATACAATGAGCAGTTCTTC. This gives the protein CASSWGSSGGAGGYNEQFF.

This clonotype has ten or more counts. The genes are TRBV5-1 and TRBJ2-3; D unclear. Germline CDR1 SGHRS, CDR2 YFSETQ. Deletions cut 1 base from V and 0 bases from J, with 12 bases between. The CDR3 consists of 16 residues. The CDR3 loop is CASSLKGSHSTDTQYF. CDR3 DNA sequence: TGCGCCAGCAGCTTGAAAGGGTCCCATAGCACAGATACGCAGTATTTT.

This clonotype occurred a few times. This chain connects TRBV6-2 or TRBV6-3 to TRBJ1-1; D is unclear. Germline CDR1 and CDR2: MNHEY and SVGEGT. This CDR3 contains 18 residues. Trimming pared 2 bases from V and 1 base from J, leaving 20 bases between. This CDR3 is CASSYPASSVARNTEAFF. The CDR3 nucleotides are TGTGCCAGCAGTTACCCAGCCTCGAGCGTCGCGAGGAACACTGAAGCTTTCTTT.

This clonotype was detected ten times or more. The chain couples TRBV4-2 to TRBJ2-5; D uncertain. Germline V CDR1 and CDR2: LGHNA, YNFKEQ. V was clipped by 3 bases and J by 5 bases, with 10 bases between them. The CDR3 is made up of 13 amino acids. The CDR3 bases are TGTGCCAGCAGCCAGAGTGTTGCGGAGACCCAGTACTTC. Its translation: CASSQSVAETQYF.

The CDR3 sequence is CASSQDYFWGTGNQPQHF. The CDR3 nucleotides read TGCGCCAGCAGCCAAGATTATTTTTGGGGGACAGGCAATCAGCCCCAGCATTTT. The chain carries TRBV4-3 and TRBJ1-5; 7 bases align to TRBD1. Germline-derived CDR1 and CDR2 are LGHNA and YSLEER. The CDR3 runs 18 residues. After removal of 0 bases from V and 2 bases from J, the junction contained 10 bases not matched to a gene.

CDR3 DNA: TGTGCCAGCAGCACCTACAGGGGGCGGGTAGATACGCAGTATTTT. Amino acid sequence: CASSTYRGRVDTQYF. This chain uses TRBV7-9 with TRBJ2-3, with TRBD1 matching over 9 bases. CDR3 size: 15 residues. Germline lookup yields CDR1 SEHNR and CDR2 FQNEAQ (reference sequence). The V gene end was trimmed by 5 bases and the J gene end by 5 bases; junction bases not matched to a gene: 8. The full variable domain, completed using reference TRBV7-9 and TRBJ2-3, is DTGVSQNPRHKITKRGQNVTFRCDPISEHNRLYWYRQTLGQGPEFLTYFQNEAQLEKSRLLSDRFSAERPKGSFSTLEIQRTEQGDSAMYLCASSTYRGRVDTQYFGPGTRLTVL.

V usage is TRBV7-3 and J usage is TRBJ1-1; D is undetermined. Between the trimmed V and J ends, which lost 5 bases and 1 base, there was a span of 11 bases. The CDR3 loop spans 14 amino acids. Germline values: CDR1 SGHTA, CDR2 FQGTGA. The CDR3 reads CASSPSAGNTEAFF. As DNA, the CDR3 is TGTGCCAGCAGCCCTAGTGCGGGGAACACTGAAGCTTTCTTT.

J is TRBJ2-2 and V is TRBV7-2, with unresolved D. Germline V gene lookup returns CDR1 SGHTA and CDR2 FQGNSA. The CDR3 extends over 14 amino acids. Trimming left V 1 base short and J 4 bases short, with 7 bases between. The CDR3 reads CASSLGRGTGELFF. The DNA of the CDR3 is TGTGCCAGCAGCTTAGGTCGTGGCACCGGGGAGCTGTTTTTT.

This clonotype came up a few times. The CDR3 coding sequence is TGTGCCAGCAGCTTAGTAGCGGACACCCGGTCCTATGGCTACACCTTC. It codes for CASSLVADTRSYGYTF. The V call is TRBV7-2, the J call TRBJ1-2, with D possibly TRBD1 on 5 matching bases. Germline CDR1 is SGHTA and CDR2 is FQGNSA. Trimming left V 1 base short and J 4 bases short, with 16 bases between. The CDR3 runs 16 residues.

This clonotype occurred a few times. The chain is built from TRBV5-6 and TRBJ2-2, with 10 bases fitting TRBD2. From germline, CDR1 is SGHDT and CDR2 YYEEEE. V shed 4 bases and J 3 bases; nucleotides not matched to a gene: 3. The CDR3 runs 15 residues. The CDR3, as DNA: TGTGCCAGCAGCCTAGCGGGGGCCCACACCGGGGAGCTGTTTTTT. It codes for CASSLAGAHTGELFF.

This clonotype was found many times. The rearrangement joins TRBV7-9 to TRBJ2-5; the D is unclear. Germline assignment: CDR1 SEHNR and CDR2 FQNEAQ (reference sequence). Trimming stripped 9 bases from V and 5 bases from J, with 19 bases between. CDR3 length: 14 amino acids. This CDR3 reads CASKRVTALETQYF. CDR3 sequence (DNA): TGTGCCAGTAAACGAGTGACGGCCCTGGAGACCCAGTACTTC.

This clonotype has just a few counts. The rearrangement joins TRBV4-1 to TRBJ1-6, with no clear D. The germline CDR1 and CDR2 sequences are MGHRA and YSYEKL. This CDR3 contains 15 residues. V lost 1 base to trimming and J lost 7 bases, with 11 bases between them. This CDR3 reads CASSQGRDRNSPLHF. DNA for the CDR3: TGCGCCAGCAGCCAAGGGAGGGATAGGAATTCACCCCTCCACTTT.